This T cell receptor (beta chain) came from a study of cytomegalovirus exposure and HLA in healthy donors. Points from the study as a whole: The listing of 150 to 200 TCR beta chains classed them as cytomegalovirus-associated. Further analysis was carried out later, and it showed several of the most significant clusters appearing linked to common viral pathogens. Analyzed later, most CMV-associated TCR beta chains appeared HLA-restricted.

Primers for the PCR totalled 60 Vbeta and 13 Jbeta. Using immunoSEQ multiplex PCR, the repertoire was profiled, and TCRdb retains in-frame clones only, with some absent. The table shows approximately 150,000 clones, with approximately 78% occurring only once. V lost 5 bases and J lost 3, with 11 bases in between. The V gene's germline CDR1 is SEHNR and CDR2 FQNEAQ (reference sequence). The CDR3 runs to 13 residues. Concerning this clone itself: What it recognizes is unknown.

The sequenced sample was PBMCs. This receptor was identified in a woman in her thirties or forties in good health and CMV-seropositive. The chain uses TRBV7-9 and TRBJ2-7; no clear D. Written as DNA, the CDR3 is TGTGCCAGCAGCCGTACCTCAGTCTACGAGCAGTACTTC. It yields the protein CASSRTSVYEQYF.